These 9 T cell receptor beta chains originate from one sample sequenced in a study of shared clonotypes between healthy human individuals. Measured with immunoSEQ multiplex PCR; TCRdb has only the in-frame clones, and not every one. In the table there are 1,500,000 or so clones, about 96% of which are singletons. Sequencing was done on a sample of naive CD4+ T cells sorted from blood. The sample's subset: CD45RA+ positively selected. The receptors were sampled from a young man in good health.

This clone was recorded a few times. The chain uses TRBV4-2 and TRBJ2-1; the D gene could be TRBD1 or TRBD2 (5 bases each). V lost 0 bases and J 2 bases, leaving 8 bases between the germline ends. Germline assignment: CDR1 LGHNA and CDR2 YNFKEQ. This CDR3 spans 15 amino acids. The CDR3 sequence: CASSQESGPYNEQFF. The CDR3 DNA reads as TGTGCCAGCAGCCAAGAATCGGGACCCTACAATGAGCAGTTCTTC.

As for this clone: The junction shows a germline mismatch at one end, possibly a read error. The chain has TRBV6-1 and TRBJ1-5, with TRBD1 matching 8 bases. Germline V gives CDR1 MNHNS, CDR2 SASEGT. This CDR3 has 14 residues. CDR3 in amino acids: CAGSLTGGYQPQHF. The CDR3 DNA sequence: TGTGCCGGCAGTCTTACAGGGGGGTATCAGCCCCAGCATTTT.

This rearrangement joins TRBV4-1 to TRBJ2-7; 11 nucleotides align to TRBD1. This CDR3 comprises 16 residues. V shed 4 bases and J 6 bases; nucleotides not matched to a gene: 11. Per germline, CDR1 MGHRA and CDR2 YSYEKL. CDR3 bases: TGCGCCAGCAGCCTTCGAGCGGGACAGGGGGATGGCGAGCAGTACTTC. Translating it yields CASSLRAGQGDGEQYF.

This clone was picked up a small number of times. The identical CDR3 is also encoded by other nucleotide sequences in the sample. The rearrangement uses TRBV7-2 and TRBJ2-5, with D unclear. The CDR3 consists of 11 residues. V was trimmed by 2 bases and J by 2 bases, leaving 0 bases between them. From germline, CDR1 is SGHTA and CDR2 FQGNSA. The CDR3, as DNA: TGTGCCAGCAGCTTACAAGAGACCCAGTACTTC. Its protein is CASSLQETQYF.

CDR3 bases: TGCGCCAGCAGCTTGGATTCGTCAGGAAGCGGCACCGGGGAGCTGTTTTTT. The encoded protein is CASSLDSSGSGTGELFF. This chain links TRBV5-1 with TRBJ2-2; the D gene is possibly TRBD2 (5 bases). CDR3 size: 17 residues. Deletions cut 0 bases from V and 4 bases from J, with 16 bases between. The germline gives CDR1 SGHRS, CDR2 YFSETQ.

The chain combines TRBV15 with TRBJ2-3, with no clear D. V lost 0 bases, J lost 6 bases, and 10 bases lay in between. Per germline, CDR1 LNHNV and CDR2 YYDKDF (reference sequence). The CDR3 is 14 residues long. This CDR3 reads CATSRDSASDTQYF. Written as DNA, the CDR3 is TGTGCCACCAGCAGAGACTCTGCGTCGGATACGCAGTATTTT.

The V and J genes are TRBV2 and TRBJ2-3; D is unclear. The CDR3 length is 15 residues. The V end lost 2 bases, the J end lost 2 bases, and 11 bases lay between the germline ends. The germline V gene encodes CDR1 SNHLY and CDR2 FYNNEI. The CDR3 region has the DNA TGTGCCAGCAGTGAAAAAGACACTTACACAGATACGCAGTATTTT. Translation: CASSEKDTYTDTQYF.

This CDR3 reads CASSTVGTGRNEQFF. CDR3 bases: TGTGCCAGCAGTACCGTGGGGACAGGTAGAAATGAGCAGTTCTTC. J is TRBJ2-1 and V is TRBV6-1; 8 nucleotides match TRBD1. The CDR3 covers 15 residues. In germline, CDR1 is MNHNS, CDR2 SASEGT. V lost 5 bases and J lost 7; bases outside the gene matches: 10.

This clone occurred once. The V gene is TRBV2, the J gene TRBJ2-7; D is possibly TRBD1 or TRBD2 (5 bases each). Germline assignment: CDR1 SNHLY and CDR2 FYNNEI. V dropped 4 bases and J dropped 0 bases, with 10 bases sitting between them. The CDR3 loop spans 14 amino acids. CDR3 DNA sequence: TGTGCCAGCAGTGGGGACCTTAGCTCCTACGAGCAGTACTTC. Protein: CASSGDLSSYEQYF. The full variable domain, in which reference TRBV2 and TRBJ2-7 provide the parts outside the CDR3, is EPEVTQTPSHQVTQMGQEVILRCVPISNHLYFYWYRQILGQKVEFLVSFYNNEISEKSEIFDDQFSVERPDGSNFTLKIRSTKLEDSAMYFCASSGDLSSYEQYFGPGTRLTVT.